Below, 28 T cell receptor beta chains from the same sample are listed, as sequenced in a study of early T cells in non-severe SARS-CoV-2 infection. TCRdb processed the 5' RACE reads anew with MiXCR; each CDR3 protein has one entry. The table shows tens of thousands of distinct CDR3 sequences, with 5.3% occurring only once. The sequenced material came from whole blood. Every receptor here comes from an adult who was a healthcare worker with PCR-confirmed SARS-CoV-2 infection or an uninfected control (not recorded which).

Ten or more counts support this clonotype. The chain recombines TRBV5-6 with TRBJ1-1; maybe TRBD1 (5 bases). Germline CDR1 and CDR2: SGHDT and YYEEEE. Trimming left V 6 bases short and J 2 bases short, with 17 bases between. The CDR3 is made up of 15 amino acids. The CDR3 sequence: CASTRRGTINTEAFF. The CDR3 nucleotides are TGTGCCAGCACCCGTCGGGGCACCATAAACACTGAAGCTTTCTTT.

This clonotype appeared many times. The rearrangement uses TRBV10-3 and TRBJ1-2; 10 bases are a match to TRBD1. Germline-derived CDR1 and CDR2 are ENHRY and SYGVKD. V dropped 3 bases and J dropped 4; count of bases not matched to a gene: 2. This CDR3 is 14 amino acids long. CDR3 sequence (DNA): TGTGCCATCAGTGAACGACAGGGGGCCTATGGCTACACCTTC. As protein: CAISERQGAYGYTF.

The chain joins TRBV20-1 to TRBJ2-5; D assignment may be TRBD1 or TRBD2 (5 bases each). V was shortened by 0 bases and J by 5 bases, with 16 bases between the two germline ends. The CDR3 has 15 residues. Per the germline V gene, CDR1 is DFQATT and CDR2 is SNEGSKA (reference sequence). Here the CDR3 reads CSARDGAGLGETQYF. In DNA, the CDR3 is TGCAGTGCTAGAGATGGGGCAGGACTCGGGGAGACCCAGTACTTC.

This sequence joins TRBV28 and TRBJ2-7; 7 positions match TRBD1. J lost 3 bases, V lost 6 bases, and 5 bases had no gene match. This CDR3 has 13 amino acids. CDR1 is MDHEN, CDR2 SYDVKM, per germline. CDR3 coding DNA: TGTGCCAGCAGACCACAGGGGTACTACGAGCAGTACTTC. It specifies CASRPQGYYEQYF.

This clonotype has only a few counts. V gene TRBV18 combines with J gene TRBJ1-3; D gene ambiguous. The CDR3 totals 15 residues. Germline V lookup: CDR1 KGHSH, CDR2 LQKENI. Trimming removed 2 bases at V and 4 bases at J, with 12 bases between. DNA of the CDR3: TGTGCCAGCTCACCATTGACGGAAATCGGAAACACCATATATTTT. The encoded protein is CASSPLTEIGNTIYF. The full variable domain, rest sourced from reference TRBV18 and TRBJ1-3, is NAGVMQNPRHLVRRRGQEARLRCSPMKGHSHVYWYRQLPEEGLKFMVYLQKENIIDESGMPKERFSAEFPKEGPSILRIQQVVRGDSAAYFCASSPLTEIGNTIYFGEGSWLTVV.

This clonotype was counted a few times. This sequence joins TRBV6-5 and TRBJ1-1; no clear D gene. This CDR3 is built from 14 residues. The germline gives CDR1 MNHEY, CDR2 SVGAGI. Between the trimmed V and J ends, which lost 1 base and 5 bases, there was a span of 11 bases. As DNA, the CDR3 is TGTGCCAGCAGTTACTGCCCTAGAGGGACTGAAGCTTTCTTT. Translating gives CASSYCPRGTEAFF.

At least ten counts were recorded for this clonotype. The chain employs TRBV29-1 and TRBJ2-1, with 11 bases fitting TRBD2. The J segment lost 1 base and the V segment lost 8 bases, leaving 7 bases of the junction unmatched. Germline V gene lookup returns CDR1 SQVTM and CDR2 ANQGSEA. This CDR3 comprises 15 residues. The CDR3: CSTRLAGLSYNEQFF. CDR3 in DNA: TGCAGCACCCGACTAGCGGGACTATCCTACAATGAGCAGTTCTTC.

In this sample, this clonotype turned up many times. J is TRBJ1-1 and V is TRBV28; maybe TRBD1 (6 bases). Germline CDR1 reads MDHEN; CDR2 reads SYDVKM. The germline V and J ends were trimmed by 2 bases and 1 base, with 11 bases remaining between them. The CDR3 consists of 15 residues. The CDR3 nucleotides are TGTGCCAGCAGTTTACTACAGACAGGGAACACTGAAGCTTTCTTT. Translated: CASSLLQTGNTEAFF.

There are many counts of this clonotype. The chain has TRBV4-1 and TRBJ1-3, with D maybe TRBD1 (5 bases). Germline CDR1 is MGHRA and CDR2 is YSYEKL. Trimming removed 0 bases from V and 0 bases from J, with 6 bases in between. The length of the CDR3 is 15 residues. CDR3 coding DNA: TGCGCCAGCAGCCAAGACAGGGTCTCTGGAAACACCATATATTTT. This encodes CASSQDRVSGNTIYF.

This clonotype came up a few times. This chain connects TRBV11-2 to TRBJ1-4, with unresolved D. V shed 1 base and J shed 8 bases, with 8 bases lying between them. Per the germline V gene, CDR1 is SGHAT and CDR2 is FQNNGV. The CDR3 is made up of 13 amino acids. The CDR3 DNA is TGTGCCAGCAGCTTAGTCGCTGCGGAAAAACTGTTTTTT. Protein product: CASSLVAAEKLFF.

This clonotype was recorded at least ten times. The CDR3 DNA sequence: TGCAGTGCCCCTTGGGCTAGAGGTAGCGATGAGCAGTTCTTC. The encoded protein is CSAPWARGSDEQFF. The chain couples TRBV20-1 to TRBJ2-1; D may be TRBD2 (5 bases). Germline assignment: CDR1 DFQATT and CDR2 SNEGSKA (reference sequence). CDR3 length equals 14 residues. The ends were cut back, 6 bases at V and 8 bases at J, with 20 bases in the middle.

The chain recombines TRBV7-2 with TRBJ2-2, with D hard to call. CDR3 length: 13 amino acids. Looked up from germline, CDR1 is SGHTA and CDR2 is FQGNSA. V was trimmed by 2 bases and J by 8 bases, leaving 9 bases between them. This CDR3 reads CASSLQTVGELFF. As DNA, the CDR3 is TGTGCCAGCAGCTTACAGACTGTGGGGGAGCTGTTTTTT. The full variable domain, its missing parts supplied by reference TRBV7-2 and TRBJ2-2, is GAGVSQSPSNKVTEKGKDVELRCDPISGHTALYWYRQSLGQGLEFLIYFQGNSAPDKSGLPSDRFSAERTGGSVSTLTIQRTQQEDSAVYLCASSLQTVGELFFGEGSRLTVL.

The sample holds many counts of this clonotype. The genes are TRBV12-3 or TRBV12-4 and TRBJ2-2; D is undetermined. The germline V and J ends were trimmed by 7 bases and 0 bases, with 18 bases remaining between them. This CDR3 spans 17 amino acids. The CDR3 loop is CASTHPDERPNTGELFF. The CDR3 DNA is TGTGCCAGCACCCATCCCGACGAGAGACCGAACACCGGGGAGCTGTTTTTT.

This clonotype was seen many times. This chain connects TRBV29-1 to TRBJ1-1, with D uncertain. The CDR3 runs to 14 residues. Germline V gene sequence: CDR1 SQVTM, CDR2 ANQGSEA. Trimming stripped 6 bases from V and 4 bases from J, with 18 bases between. CDR3 DNA sequence: TGCAGCGTGACCGGGCTACCGGGGTCCACTGAAGCTTTCTTT. This translates into CSVTGLPGSTEAFF.

V usage is TRBV20-1 and J usage is TRBJ2-7; D possibly corresponds to TRBD1 (6 bases). CDR3 length: 16 residues. Germline loops: CDR1 DFQATT, CDR2 SNEGSKA (reference sequence). V was pared by 6 bases and J by 0 bases, with 21 bases between. CDR3 loop: CSAGRPTGPSSYEQYV. CDR3 DNA: TGCAGTGCCGGGCGCCCGACAGGACCAAGCTCCTACGAGCAGTACGTC.

This clonotype was detected only a few times. The rearrangement uses TRBV12-3 or TRBV12-4 and TRBJ1-3, with a weak D call TRBD1 (5 bases). The CDR3 loop spans 15 amino acids. V was pared by 6 bases and J by 0 bases, with 12 bases between. DNA of the CDR3: TGTGCCAGCAGCCGAACAGGCTTCTCTGGAAACACCATATATTTT. Protein sequence: CASSRTGFSGNTIYF.

This sequence joins TRBV12-3 or TRBV12-4 and TRBJ2-5; D is possibly TRBD2 (6 bases). V lost 3 bases and J 7 bases, leaving 15 bases between the germline ends. This CDR3 is 14 amino acids long. CDR3 sequence reads: CASSFMEGQGTQYF. The CDR3 DNA follows: TGTGCCAGCAGTTTTATGGAGGGCCAGGGGACCCAGTACTTC.

Many counts were recorded for this clonotype. This chain joins TRBV7-2 and TRBJ2-5, with 8 bases that match TRBD2. Unmatched junction bases numbered 2, after V lost 5 bases and J lost 3 bases. Germline V CDR1 and CDR2: SGHTA, FQGNSA. This CDR3 contains 13 residues. The CDR3 DNA sequence: TGTGCCAGCAGCGGGACTAGGGAAGAGACCCAGTACTTC. It is translated as CASSGTREETQYF.

This clonotype has at least ten counts. The V and J genes are TRBV10-3 and TRBJ2-5; TRBD1 might be the D (5 bases). CDR3 size: 14 residues. The V end was cut by 2 bases, the J end by 3 bases, with 10 bases between. CDR1 ENHRY and CDR2 SYGVKD come from the germline V gene. The CDR3 coding sequence is TGTGCCATCAGTGAGGGACAACGAAAAGAGACCCAGTACTTC. Its protein is CAISEGQRKETQYF.

This clonotype was detected ten times or more. This chain links TRBV2 with TRBJ1-1; D not certain. Trimming left V 5 bases short and J 1 base short, with 8 bases between. Germline-derived CDR1 and CDR2 are SNHLY and FYNNEI. This CDR3 comprises 13 residues. Here the CDR3 DNA reads TGTGCCAGCAGTATATCCGGGAACACTGAAGCTTTCTTT. Protein product: CASSISGNTEAFF. Full variable domain (remainder filled in from reference TRBV2 and TRBJ1-1): EPEVTQTPSHQVTQMGQEVILRCVPISNHLYFYWYRQILGQKVEFLVSFYNNEISEKSEIFDDQFSVERPDGSNFTLKIRSTKLEDSAMYFCASSISGNTEAFFGQGTRLTVV.

In this sample, this clonotype turned up many times. V is TRBV7-2 and J is TRBJ1-4; possibly TRBD1 for D (5 bases). The germline V and J ends were trimmed by 2 bases and 8 bases, with 12 bases remaining between them. Germline values: CDR1 SGHTA, CDR2 FQGNSA. The CDR3 has 14 residues. CDR3 nucleotides: TGTGCCAGCAGCTTAAGCAGGGCGGGCGAAAAACTGTTTTTT. Its protein is CASSLSRAGEKLFF.

This clonotype is medium-sized in the sample. The chain employs TRBV12-3 or TRBV12-4 and TRBJ2-1, with 7 bases fitting TRBD2. The CDR3 covers 19 residues. V was pared by 2 bases and J by 6 bases, with 19 bases of the junction left unmatched. The CDR3 sequence is CASSLQPLRAGVSGNEQFF. Here the CDR3 DNA reads TGTGCCAGCAGTTTACAACCTCTTCGGGCGGGGGTCAGTGGCAATGAGCAGTTCTTC.

This sequence joins TRBV29-1 and TRBJ2-5; 8 bases map to TRBD2. After removal of 7 bases from V and 0 bases from J, the junction contained 13 bases not matched to a gene. The germline CDR1 and CDR2 sequences are SQVTM and ANQGSEA. CDR3 length: 16 amino acids. This CDR3 is CSGTGTSRTYQETQYF. The CDR3 nucleotides are TGCAGCGGAACCGGGACTAGTCGGACCTACCAAGAGACCCAGTACTTC. Full variable domain (missing parts from reference TRBV29-1 and TRBJ2-5): SAVISQKPSRDICQRGTSLTIQCQVDSQVTMMFWYRQQPGQSLTLIATANQGSEATYESGFVIDKFPISRPNLTFSTLTVSNMSPEDSSIYLCSGTGTSRTYQETQYFGPGTRLLVL.

This clonotype was observed many times. The chain joins TRBV25-1 to TRBJ2-1; a possible D gene is TRBD2 (5 bases). V lost 7 bases and J lost 0, with 13 bases in between. The germline V gene encodes CDR1 MGHDK and CDR2 SYGVNS. The CDR3 length is 15 residues. CDR3: CASTDRRSSYNEQFF. The CDR3 bases are TGTGCCAGCACCGACCGGAGGAGCTCCTACAATGAGCAGTTCTTC.

The gene calls are TRBV7-6 and TRBJ2-7, with TRBD2 matching over 9 bases. Germline loops: CDR1 SGHVS, CDR2 FNYEAQ. Trimming removed 5 bases from V and 0 bases from J; junction bases left unmatched: 8. CDR3 size: 16 residues. The CDR3 is CASSPGLAGHSYEQYV. The CDR3 DNA follows: TGTGCCAGCAGCCCCGGGCTAGCGGGGCACTCCTACGAGCAGTACGTC.

There are a few counts of this clonotype. The chain couples TRBV14 to TRBJ2-5; 8 nucleotides align to TRBD1. V lost 0 bases to trimming and J lost 0 bases; unmatched junction nucleotides: 12. This CDR3 contains 19 residues. CDR1 and CDR2 from the germline V gene are SGHDN and FVKESK. This chain's CDR3 is CASSQDVLGQGPYQETQYF. For the CDR3, the DNA is TGTGCCAGCAGCCAAGATGTGCTAGGACAGGGCCCGTACCAAGAGACCCAGTACTTC.

This clonotype was counted only a few times. V usage is TRBV7-9 and J usage is TRBJ2-3; tentative D call: TRBD2 (6 bases). V was trimmed by 3 bases and J by 0 bases, leaving 13 bases between them. From germline, CDR1 is SEHNR and CDR2 FQNEAQ (reference sequence). This CDR3 contains 16 residues. CDR3 nucleotide sequence: TGTGCCAGCAGCTTCCGGGCGGGGTCGAGCACAGATACGCAGTATTTT. Its translation is CASSFRAGSSTDTQYF.

The sample holds many counts of this clonotype. This chain uses TRBV11-2 with TRBJ2-1; D may be TRBD2 (6 bases). Germline V gives CDR1 SGHAT, CDR2 FQNNGV. Trimming left V 5 bases short and J 9 bases short, with 26 bases between. This CDR3 has 17 amino acids. The CDR3 bases are TGTGCCAGCAGCAGCAATAGATGGGGGGAGTCAGGCGGTGAGCAGTTCTTC. Its translation: CASSSNRWGESGGEQFF.